This record covers a single T cell receptor (beta chain). As yet, its antigen is unknown. Germline assignment: CDR1 SGHRS and CDR2 YFSETQ. The CDR3 length is 16 residues. The junction had 18 bases not matched to a gene; V was cut back by 6 bases and J by 10 bases. The sample belongs to a study of type 1 regulatory T cells. Study at large: T-allo10 is a Tr1-enriched, alloantigen-specific CD4 T cell product made in vitro. Study results and caveats: Compared with non-Tr1 cells, Tr1 cells showed a narrower TCR repertoire.

TCRdb re-called the reads through MiXCR, storing one row per CDR3 protein. The sample includes about 62,000 distinct CDR3 sequences, 62% seen only once; the top ten take approximately 1.8%. The material sequenced was cultured non-Tr1 T cells, either the whole culture or a sorted T cell fraction (not recorded which). The rearrangement links TRBV5-1 to TRBJ2-1; 8 nucleotides match TRBD2. The TCR was taken from a human donor in good health. The CDR3, as DNA: TGCGCCAGCACTCTACGCAGCGGGAGCCCCGGGGGAGAGCAGTTCTTC. Its protein product is CASTLRSGSPGGEQFF.